The following is a T cell receptor beta chain sequence with its context. The repertoire was sequenced with immunoSEQ multiplex PCR; TCRdb's copy has only in-frame clones and lacks some. Here the sample spans 75,000 to 95,000 clones, 90% to 95% being singletons. This sample stems from a study of technical replicates of blood from several donors. Trimming shortened V by 0 bases and J by 7 bases, and 5 bases separated the two germline ends. The CDR3 covers 12 residues. Germline V gives CDR1 SGHNT, CDR2 YYREEE (reference sequence). V is TRBV5-4 and J is TRBJ2-1, with TRBD2 as a possible D gene (5 bases). The sequencing input was T cells isolated from PBMCs. The origin of this receptor is a human donor in good health. CDR3 sequence: CASSLGGNEQFF. CDR3 DNA sequence: TGTGCCAGCAGCTTGGGAGGGAATGAGCAGTTCTTC.